This TCR beta chain was observed in a study of shared clonotypes between healthy human individuals. All of the donors resided in Nashville, Tennessee, and each was a Caucasian adult. CD4+ cells underwent separation, giving CD45RA+ naive and CD45RA-negative memory subsets. Measured with immunoSEQ multiplex PCR; TCRdb has only the in-frame clones, and not every one. Of 950,000 to 1,100,000 clones in the sample, 65% to 75% are singletons; the top ten hold approximately 1.5%. Study results and caveats: Non-shared clonotypes had lower generation probabilities than those shared by all four donors.

Germline values: CDR1 SGHDT, CDR2 YYEEEE. The CDR3 totals 13 residues. V was shortened by 1 base and J by 3 bases, with 7 bases between the two germline ends. Regarding this clone: Its matching antigen is unknown.

This sequence joins TRBV5-6 and TRBJ1-2; TRBD1 might be the D (5 bases). Sequencing used memory CD4+ T cells sorted from blood. Subset given: CD45RA-negative fraction. The receptor comes from a man between 18 and 29 years old in good health. The chain's CDR3 is CASSLIGDYGYTF. CDR3 nucleotides: TGTGCCAGCAGCTTGATAGGGGACTATGGCTACACCTTC. Complete variable domain (other parts from reference TRBV5-6 and TRBJ1-2): DAGVTQSPTHLIKTRGQQVTLRCSPKSGHDTVSWYQQALGQGPQFIFQYYEEEERQRGNFPDRFSGHQFPNYSSELNVNALLLGDSALYLCASSLIGDYGYTFGSGTRLTVV.